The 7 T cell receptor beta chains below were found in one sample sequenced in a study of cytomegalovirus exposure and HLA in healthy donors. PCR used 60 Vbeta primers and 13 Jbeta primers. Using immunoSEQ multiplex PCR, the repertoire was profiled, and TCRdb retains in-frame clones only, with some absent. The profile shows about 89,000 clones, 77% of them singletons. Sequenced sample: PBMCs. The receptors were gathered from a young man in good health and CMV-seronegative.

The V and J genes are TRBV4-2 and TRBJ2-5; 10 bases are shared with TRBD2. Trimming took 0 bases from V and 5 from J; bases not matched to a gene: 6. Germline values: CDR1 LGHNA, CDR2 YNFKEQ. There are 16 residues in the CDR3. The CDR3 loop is CASSQDPGLAAETQYF. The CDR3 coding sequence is TGTGCCAGCAGCCAAGACCCCGGACTAGCGGCGGAGACCCAGTACTTC.

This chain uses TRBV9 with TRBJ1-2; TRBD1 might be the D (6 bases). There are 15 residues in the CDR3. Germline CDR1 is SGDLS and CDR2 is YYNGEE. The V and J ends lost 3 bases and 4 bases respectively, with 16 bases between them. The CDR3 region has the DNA TGTGCCAGCAGCGACTCGGACAGTCTCATCTATGGCTACACCTTC. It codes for CASSDSDSLIYGYTF.

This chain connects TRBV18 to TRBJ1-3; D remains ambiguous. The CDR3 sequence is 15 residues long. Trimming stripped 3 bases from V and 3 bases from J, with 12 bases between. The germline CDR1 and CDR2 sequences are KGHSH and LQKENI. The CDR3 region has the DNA TGTGCCAGCTCACCTTCGAGTGCTGGTGGAAACACCATATATTTT. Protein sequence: CASSPSSAGGNTIYF.

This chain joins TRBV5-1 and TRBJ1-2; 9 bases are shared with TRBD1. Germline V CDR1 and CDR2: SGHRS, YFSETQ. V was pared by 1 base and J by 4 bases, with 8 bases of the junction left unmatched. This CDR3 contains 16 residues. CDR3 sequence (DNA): TGCGCCAGCAGCTTGCCACAGGGGGCGCAGGGCTATGGCTACACCTTC. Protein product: CASSLPQGAQGYGYTF.

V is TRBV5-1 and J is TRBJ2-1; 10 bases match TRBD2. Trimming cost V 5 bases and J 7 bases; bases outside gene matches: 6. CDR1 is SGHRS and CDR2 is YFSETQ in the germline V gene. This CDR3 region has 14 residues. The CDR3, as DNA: TGCGCCAGCAGAGCGGGGGGGGCTGGGAATGAGCAGTTCTTC. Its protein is CASRAGGAGNEQFF.

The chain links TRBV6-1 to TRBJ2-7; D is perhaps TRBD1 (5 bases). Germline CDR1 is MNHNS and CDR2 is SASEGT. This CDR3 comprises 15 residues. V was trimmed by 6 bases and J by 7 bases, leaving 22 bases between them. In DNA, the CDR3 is TGTGCCAGCAGCACGCTGACAGAGGTAAGGGAAGAGCAGTACTTC. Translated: CASSTLTEVREEQYF.

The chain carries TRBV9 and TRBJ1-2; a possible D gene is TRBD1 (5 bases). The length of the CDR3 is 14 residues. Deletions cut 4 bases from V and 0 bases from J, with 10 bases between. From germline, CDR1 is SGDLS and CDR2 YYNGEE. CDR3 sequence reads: CASSSRTTNYGYTF. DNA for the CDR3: TGTGCCAGCAGCTCAAGGACAACTAACTATGGCTACACCTTC.